This TCR beta chain was identified during a study of cytomegalovirus exposure and HLA in healthy donors. The CDR3 spans 13 residues. Unmatched junction bases numbered 4, after V lost 3 bases and J lost 3 bases. Germline V CDR1 and CDR2: GTSNPN, SVGIG (reference sequence). With 60 Vbeta and 13 Jbeta primers, the PCR was carried out. The table came from immunoSEQ multiplex PCR; TCRdb's copy has only in-frame clones and leaves some out. The profile shows roughly 100,000 clones, 50% to 70% of them singletons. The genes are TRBV30 and TRBJ2-7; TRBD2 agrees at 8 bases. The sequence was collected from a human donor in good health. Sequenced sample: PBMCs. The CDR3 nucleotides read TGTGCCTGGAGCACCGGGACTAGCTACGAGCAGTACTTC. This codes for CAWSTGTSYEQYF.